This T cell receptor (beta chain) was identified in a study of T cells after yellow fever vaccination (dated by TCRdb to between 2017 and 2020). In terms of the full investigation: The SMART-Seq v4 Ultra Low Input RNA kit was used to prepare libraries from fractions with low cell numbers. To track T-cell clones before and after primary and booster YFV17D yellow fever vaccination, bulk TCR alpha and beta repertoires were sequenced longitudinally. Two healthy male donors, one aged 18 to 30 and one aged 30 to 40 years, made up the cohort. Blood was drawn at multiple timepoints before and after primary and secondary immunization, with bulk PBMC replicates and cell subsets isolated.

The treatment or condition label on this specimen signifies: live attenuated yellow fever vaccine strain. At each blood-draw timepoint, two biological replicates of bulk PBMCs were obtained. A standard Ficoll-Paque protocol was used to isolate PBMCs from peripheral blood. RNA was extracted with TriZol from bulk PBMCs, CD4 and CD8 fractions, and dextramer-positive and dextramer-negative fractions. This clonotype was seen only a few times. Its antigen is still unknown. Base-call qualities are not available, and no considerably larger clone is one nucleotide away. Broader findings and caveats from the paper: FACS-sorted repertoires could contain abundant contaminating clonotypes from the bulk population, so computational filtering was required. Most clones expanded after primary vaccination were re-detected after the booster (96% of CD4 and around 86% of CD8), suggesting broad memory maintenance. The secondary T-cell response was found to be weaker but faster than the primary response, with a peak reached on day 5 rather than on day 15. A small fraction of clonotypes showed up in both the CD4 and CD8 compartments, probably as a result of convergent recombination. Because only a couple of donors were included in the study, the extent to which the findings can be generalized is limited.

The germline V gene gives CDR1 as SNHLY and CDR2 as FYNNEI. The V and J ends are trimmed by 6 bases and 0 bases, leaving 9 bases between them. From the cysteine up to the phenylalanine, the CDR3 has a length of 15 residues. Only CDR3 DNA remains: 45 bases, in frame from the first base. TCR cDNA was made using 5'RACE template switching, a step that added a universal primer site and unique molecular identifiers. cDNA synthesis was primed from both the TCR alpha and TCR beta constant segments. Library amplification involved two PCR steps, and the second step added sample barcodes and sequencing adapters. Libraries were sequenced on Illumina HiSeq 2500 (2x100 bp) or NovaSeq (2x150 bp). The study's own analysis went as follows. Reads were demultiplexed and collapsed into UMI consensus sequences with MIGEC, and V(D)J alignment was performed with MiXCR. Clonotypes responding to the vaccine were identified with edgeR on replicate PBMC samples, with the criteria of FDR below 0.01 and a log2 fold change above 5 up to day 15. CD4 or CD8 identity was assigned to each bulk clonotype according to whether the clonotype was present at higher abundance in the sequenced CD4 repertoire or the sequenced CD8 repertoire. Through fastp at Q25 and MiXCR, TCRdb rebuilt clones from the public reads, retaining in-frame beta chains. Every entry covers one CDR3 protein and lists the most common genes and DNA from its rows. These V and J calls are TCRdb output, not the study's own analysis. The sample has around 600,000 distinct CDR3 sequences on record, roughly an eighth of them singletons. 14% to 15% of the sample goes to the ten largest clones.

The clonotype was recovered from a man aged 30-40 years who received the YFV17D yellow fever vaccine. In this chain, TRBV2 is recombined with TRBJ1-6; there is no confident call for the D gene. The material was PBMCs, obtained on the day of the yellow fever booster vaccination. The CDR3 protein is CASSADSSYNSPLHF. In nucleotides, the sequence is TGTGCCAGCAGCGCGGATAGCTCCTATAATTCACCCCTCCACTTT.